A single sample is the source of the 24 T cell receptor beta chains below, sequenced in a study of cytomegalovirus exposure and HLA in healthy donors. The primer mix had 60 Vbeta and 13 Jbeta primers. Generated by immunoSEQ multiplex PCR, the TCRdb table keeps only in-frame clones and is missing some. The sample has about 140,000 clones. The sample taken for sequencing was PBMCs. These receptor sequences come from a man aged 40-49 years in good health and CMV-seronegative.

The J gene is TRBJ1-5, the V gene TRBV18, with 9 bases lining up with TRBD1. The CDR3 is 15 residues long. J gave up 3 bases and V 6 bases, and 6 bases lay outside the gene matches. The germline gives CDR1 KGHSH, CDR2 LQKENI. CDR3 loop: CASSLGQGSNQPQHF. The DNA of the CDR3 is TGTGCCAGCTCGCTGGGACAGGGTTCCAATCAGCCCCAGCATTTT. The full variable domain, in which reference TRBV18 and TRBJ1-5 provide the parts outside the CDR3, is NAGVMQNPRHLVRRRGQEARLRCSPMKGHSHVYWYRQLPEEGLKFMVYLQKENIIDESGMPKERFSAEFPKEGPSILRIQQVVRGDSAAYFCASSLGQGSNQPQHFGDGTRLSIL.

The V and J genes are TRBV6-6 and TRBJ1-6; a possible D gene is TRBD1 (5 bases). Trimming removed 6 bases at V and 8 bases at J, with 8 bases between. There are 12 residues in the CDR3. CDR1 and CDR2 (germline): MNHNY, SVGAGI (reference sequence). The CDR3 DNA reads TGTGCCAGCAGACAGGCGGATTCACCCCTCCACTTT. Protein sequence: CASRQADSPLHF.

The genes are TRBV5-4 and TRBJ2-3, with TRBD2 matching 13 bases. The ends lost 4 bases at V and 10 bases at J; junction bases unmatched: 6. Per germline, CDR1 SGHNT and CDR2 YYREEE (reference sequence). This CDR3 region has 14 residues. The CDR3 loop reads CASSLTSGGAAQYF. For the CDR3, the DNA is TGTGCCAGCAGCCTTACTAGCGGGGGGGCGGCGCAGTATTTT.

V is TRBV4-1 and J is TRBJ2-6; TRBD1 matches at 10 bases. Germline assignment: CDR1 MGHRA and CDR2 YSYEKL. This CDR3 region has 20 residues. J lost 0 bases, V lost 1 base, and 9 bases had no gene match. The CDR3 DNA sequence: TGCGCCAGCAGCCAAGTTTTTCCGGGACAGGGGACCTCTGGGGCCAACGTCCTGACTTTC. It codes for CASSQVFPGQGTSGANVLTF.

The J gene is TRBJ1-1, the V gene TRBV4-2, with a possible D match to TRBD1 (5 bases). Trimming pared 0 bases from V and 4 bases from J, leaving 12 bases between. CDR1 LGHNA and CDR2 YNFKEQ come from the germline V gene. This CDR3 has 15 amino acids. The CDR3 spells CASSQDFWGSTEAFF. DNA for the CDR3: TGTGCCAGCAGCCAAGATTTCTGGGGCAGCACTGAAGCTTTCTTT.

The V call is TRBV2, the J call TRBJ2-5; no definite D call. The end of the DNA aligns better with TRBJ2-7, so the J call may be wrong. The CDR3 length is 11 residues. CDR1 is SNHLY, CDR2 FYNNEI, per germline. The CDR3, as DNA: TGTGCCAGCAGTGAGAGAAACGAGCAGTACTTC. Its translation is CASSERNEQYF.

The chain employs TRBV4-2 and TRBJ1-4; possible D gene TRBD1, 6 bases. The CDR3 has 15 amino acids. The ends were cut back, 0 bases at V and 7 bases at J, with 12 bases in the middle. The germline CDR1 and CDR2 sequences are LGHNA and YNFKEQ. The CDR3 reads CASSQEARGPEKLFF. The CDR3 coding sequence is TGTGCCAGCAGCCAAGAGGCCAGGGGACCTGAAAAACTGTTTTTT.

The chain joins TRBV19 to TRBJ2-1; TRBD1 matches 11 bases. V lost 8 bases and J lost 10; bases outside the gene matches: 10. The CDR3 extends over 14 amino acids. Germline V lookup: CDR1 LNHDA, CDR2 SQIVND (reference sequence). CDR3 protein: CASFSRDRGGEQFF. The CDR3 coding sequence is TGTGCCAGTTTCTCCCGGGACAGGGGGGGGGAGCAGTTCTTC.

The chain links TRBV10-3 to TRBJ2-3, with TRBD1 matching 9 bases. Germline V gene sequence: CDR1 ENHRY, CDR2 SYGVKD. The CDR3 has 16 amino acids. V lost 4 bases and J lost 2; bases outside the gene matches: 7. CDR3 sequence: CAISARDRVITDTQYF. CDR3 DNA sequence: TGTGCCATCAGTGCCCGGGACAGGGTTATCACAGATACGCAGTATTTT.

The chain carries TRBV6-5 and TRBJ1-1, with unresolved D. Trimming left V 0 bases short and J 1 base short, with 6 bases between. The germline gives CDR1 MNHEY, CDR2 SVGAGI. This CDR3 region has 14 residues. The CDR3 loop is CASSYSTGNTEAFF. The CDR3 coding sequence is TGTGCCAGCAGTTACTCGACTGGGAACACTGAAGCTTTCTTT.

The chain couples TRBV27 to TRBJ2-7, with a tentative D call TRBD1 (6 bases). CDR1 and CDR2 (germline): MNHEY, SMNVEV (reference sequence). V lost 1 base, J lost 4 bases, and 11 bases lay in between. The CDR3 has 14 amino acids. Here the CDR3 DNA reads TGTGCCAGCAGTTTATGGGGACAAGAGTACGAGCAGTACTTC. It yields the protein CASSLWGQEYEQYF.

The CDR3 spells CASSLVGQFGDTQYF. The CDR3 nucleotides are TGTGCCAGCAGCTTAGTTGGTCAGTTTGGAGATACGCAGTATTTT. The rearrangement links TRBV11-1 to TRBJ2-3, with D hard to call. CDR1 SGHAT and CDR2 FQDESV come from the germline V gene (reference sequence). The CDR3 loop spans 15 amino acids. The ends were cut back, 1 base at V and 5 bases at J, with 13 bases in the middle.

The rearrangement links TRBV7-2 to TRBJ2-7, with TRBD2 matching over 9 bases. CDR3 length: 15 residues. Germline CDR1 reads SGHTA; CDR2 reads FQGNSA. With 1 base clipped from V and 2 bases from J, the junction kept 3 bases outside the gene matches. The DNA of the CDR3 is TGTGCCAGCAGCTTAGGTCCTAGCGGGGCCTACGAGCAGTACTTC. Translating gives CASSLGPSGAYEQYF.

The chain joins TRBV15 to TRBJ1-5; D may be TRBD1 (6 bases). V lost 0 bases and J 7 bases, leaving 13 bases between the germline ends. CDR3 length: 15 residues. The germline gives CDR1 LNHNV, CDR2 YYDKDF (reference sequence). CDR3 region: CATSRDEGGTQPQHF. CDR3 nucleotide sequence: TGTGCCACCAGCAGAGATGAAGGGGGAACCCAGCCCCAGCATTTT.

V is TRBV12-2 and J is TRBJ2-1; no DNA check was done on the table's D call, TRBD1. TRBV12-2 is flagged as a pseudogene. This CDR3 comprises 13 residues. The CDR3 region has the DNA TGTGCAAGTCGCTTAGACTGGACAGGGGCTACGTTCTTC. Translating it yields CASRLDWTGATFF.

The chain recombines TRBV25-1 with TRBJ1-4; maybe TRBD1 (6 bases). The germline V and J ends were trimmed by 6 bases and 7 bases, with 9 bases remaining between them. The CDR3 runs 12 residues. Germline V CDR1 and CDR2: MGHDK, SYGVNS. The CDR3 reads CASRQGSEKLFF. The CDR3 DNA reads as TGTGCCAGCAGACAGGGATCTGAAAAACTGTTTTTT.

The chain recombines TRBV15 with TRBJ1-5; unclear D gene. This CDR3 has 12 amino acids. Germline V gene data show CDR1 as LNHNV and CDR2 as YYDKDF (reference sequence). V gave up 3 bases and J gave up 5 bases, with 5 bases separating them. The CDR3 bases are TGTGCCACCAGCAGTGTCGATCAGCCCCAGCATTTT. Protein sequence: CATSSVDQPQHF.

The rearrangement links TRBV4-3 to TRBJ2-7; D gene unclear. Between the trimmed V and J ends, which lost 0 bases and 7 bases, there was a span of 13 bases. This CDR3 has 14 residues. The germline gives CDR1 LGHNA, CDR2 YSLEER. The CDR3 DNA reads as TGCGCCAGCAGCCAAGATGTACAGCCTTGGGAGCAGTACTTC. As protein: CASSQDVQPWEQYF.

The chain carries TRBV10-3 and TRBJ1-5; D not resolved. The CDR3 has 14 residues. Germline CDR1 is ENHRY and CDR2 is SYGVKD. Trimming removed 2 bases at V and 1 base at J, with 6 bases between. The CDR3 sequence: CAISEGGSNQPQHF. The CDR3 DNA sequence: TGTGCCATCAGTGAGGGAGGGAGCAATCAGCCCCAGCATTTT.

The chain employs TRBV7-9 and TRBJ2-7; TRBD1 is a possible D gene (6 bases). The CDR3 length is 15 residues. Germline values: CDR1 SEHNR, CDR2 FQNEAQ (reference sequence). The ends were cut back, 5 bases at V and 2 bases at J, with 16 bases in the middle. The CDR3 coding sequence is TGTGCCAGCAGCCCGGCAGGAAAGGGGGCCTACGAGCAGTACTTC. Translating it yields CASSPAGKGAYEQYF.

The chain couples TRBV6-1 to TRBJ1-4; 7 bases map to TRBD1. Trimming cost V 7 bases and J 1 base; bases outside gene matches: 3. This CDR3 contains 14 residues. Germline-derived CDR1 and CDR2 are MNHNS and SASEGT. CDR3 region: CASNHRGTNEKLFF. DNA for the CDR3: TGTGCCAGCAACCACAGGGGAACTAATGAAAAACTGTTTTTT.

The chain links TRBV29-1 to TRBJ1-5; D may be TRBD1 (6 bases). The CDR3 is made up of 14 amino acids. Germline loops: CDR1 SQVTM, CDR2 ANQGSEA. V dropped 4 bases and J dropped 2 bases, with 12 bases sitting between them. The CDR3 DNA reads as TGCAGCGTTGCTCTGGCAGGGGGCAATCAGCCCCAGCATTTT. This sequence encodes CSVALAGGNQPQHF.

This chain links TRBV7-2 with TRBJ2-1; TRBD1 agrees at 7 bases. The ends lost 5 bases at V and 9 bases at J; junction bases unmatched: 4. Germline V gene lookup returns CDR1 SGHTA and CDR2 FQGNSA. The CDR3 is 12 residues long. The CDR3 sequence: CASSRQGGEQFF. In DNA, the CDR3 is TGTGCCAGCAGCAGACAGGGCGGTGAGCAGTTCTTC.

The genes are TRBV28 and TRBJ2-2; 7 bases are shared with TRBD2. J gave up 4 bases and V 6 bases, and 5 bases lay outside the gene matches. Looked up from germline, CDR1 is MDHEN and CDR2 is SYDVKM. The CDR3 has 14 residues. The CDR3 sequence is CASSTTGGTGELFF. Written as DNA, the CDR3 is TGTGCCAGCAGCACGACGGGGGGCACCGGGGAGCTGTTTTTT.